This T cell receptor (beta chain) was profiled in a study of T-cell memory formation after mild COVID-19. The wider study: Clusters of TCRs were largely donor specific.

5'RACE primed from the constant segment yielded TCR alpha and TCR beta cDNA libraries bearing sample barcodes and UMIs. One entry per CDR3 protein results from TCRdb running MiXCR on the 5' RACE reads. Among about 180,000 distinct CDR3 sequences listed, 16% were seen once. As to this clonotype: Antigen specificity is unknown.

The CDR3 is made up of 14 amino acids. Trimming removed 4 bases at V and 1 base at J, with 10 bases between. Findings and caveats of the study: Contracting clones, day 15 to 85, had balanced CD4/CD8, and later expanders favored CD4+.

Source material: PBMCs or a T cell subset sorted from them (not recorded which). The receptor's source is an adult woman who had mild COVID-19 (a few samples of this study predate the infection). Cell type and time point are not known. The J gene is TRBJ1-1, the V gene TRBV12-3 or TRBV12-4; D is ambiguous. In DNA, the CDR3 is TGTGCCAGCAGTTCAAAGAGCGGGAACACTGAAGCTTTCTTT. Protein sequence: CASSSKSGNTEAFF.